These 22 T cell receptor beta chains were all obtained from the same sample, sequenced in a study of control samples from healthy donors and cancer patients (dated by TCRdb to 2020 to 2022). Library prep was done by the immunoSEQ multiplex PCR assay. TCRdb obtained this table from immuneACCESS and retained in-frame rearrangements with V and J assigned. These tables miss some clones; where compared with another copy, unresolved V genes account for less than half of the shortfall, and the remainder is unexplained. A total of 170,000 or so clones appear in this sample, around 94% of them only once. Together, the top ten hold over 1.3% of the sample. Sequencing was done on a sample of blood. The receptors derive from a woman aged 18-30 years in good health.

This rearrangement joins TRBV19 to TRBJ2-3, with D perhaps TRBD1 (6 bases). From germline, CDR1 is LNHDA and CDR2 SQIVND (reference sequence). This CDR3 comprises 16 residues. V lost 3 bases, J lost 1 base, and 14 bases lay in between. CDR3 sequence: CASSISGRGGTDTQYF. The CDR3 bases are TGTGCCAGTAGTATTTCGGGCAGGGGAGGCACAGATACGCAGTATTTT.

The chain recombines TRBV2 with TRBJ2-5; no reliable D call. This CDR3 has 16 residues. V was pared by 4 bases and J by 4 bases, with 19 bases between. The germline gives CDR1 SNHLY, CDR2 FYNNEI. DNA for the CDR3: TGTGCCAGCAGTGCAAATCCCCACGGGCTAGGAGAGACCCAGTACTTC. This sequence encodes CASSANPHGLGETQYF.

The sample holds a few counts of this clone. The rearrangement joins TRBV9 to TRBJ1-2; D is unclear. CDR3 length: 14 amino acids. Germline V gene lookup returns CDR1 SGDLS and CDR2 YYNGEE. V dropped 3 bases and J dropped 4 bases, with 13 bases sitting between them. The CDR3 coding sequence is TGTGCCAGCAGCGCTACCTTGGGGTTCTATGGCTACACCTTC. Residues: CASSATLGFYGYTF.

The genes are TRBV28 and TRBJ2-7; D gene unclear. This CDR3 has 10 amino acids. Germline V gene lookup returns CDR1 MDHEN and CDR2 SYDVKM. Trimming pared 8 bases from V and 10 bases from J, leaving 12 bases between. The CDR3: CASGVDPQYF. In nucleotides, the CDR3 is TGTGCCAGCGGGGTGGATCCTCAGTACTTC.

The V and J genes are TRBV6-5 and TRBJ1-2; D unresolved. Germline assignment: CDR1 MNHEY and CDR2 SVGAGI. This CDR3 contains 11 residues. With 2 bases removed from V and 7 bases from J, the gap between germline ends came to 5 bases. CDR3 nucleotides: TGTGCCAGCAGTTACGGATTTGGCTACACCTTC. Encoded protein: CASSYGFGYTF.

The J gene is TRBJ2-1, the V gene TRBV9; TRBD2 might be the D (5 bases). CDR1 SGDLS and CDR2 YYNGEE come from the germline V gene. The length of the CDR3 is 17 residues. Trimming pared 0 bases from V and 0 bases from J, leaving 13 bases between. In DNA form, the CDR3 reads TGTGCCAGCAGCGTAGATCTTCGACTAAGCTCCTACAATGAGCAGTTCTTC. Translation gives CASSVDLRLSSYNEQFF.

The gene calls are TRBV12-3 or TRBV12-4 and TRBJ1-5, with a weak D call TRBD1 (5 bases). CDR3 length: 13 residues. V gave up 8 bases and J gave up 0 bases, with 8 bases separating them. The CDR3 nucleotides are TGTGCCAGCGGGGCTTATAGCAATCAGCCCCAGCATTTT. Its protein product is CASGAYSNQPQHF.

This chain links TRBV15 with TRBJ1-2; 8 nucleotides match TRBD1. V shed 4 bases, J shed 4 bases, and the junction held 11 bases outside the gene matches. In germline, CDR1 is LNHNV, CDR2 YYDKDF (reference sequence). The CDR3 consists of 16 residues. The DNA of the CDR3 is TGTGCCACCAGCACCAACTATCCCGGACAGGGCTATGGCTACACCTTC. It encodes CATSTNYPGQGYGYTF.

The chain recombines TRBV9 with TRBJ1-4; D is ambiguous. V shed 0 bases and J shed 8 bases, with 8 bases lying between them. CDR1 SGDLS and CDR2 YYNGEE come from the germline V gene. The CDR3 has 13 amino acids. The CDR3, as DNA: TGTGCCAGCAGCGTAGGACGAGAGGAAAAACTGTTTTTT. Encoded protein: CASSVGREEKLFF.

The CDR3 coding sequence is TGTGCCAGCAGTGAACCTTTCAGGGAGGCTAATGAAAAACTGTTTTTT. Amino acids: CASSEPFREANEKLFF. The genes are TRBV6-1 and TRBJ1-4; weak D call: TRBD1 (5 bases). Germline CDR1 MNHNS, CDR2 SASEGT. Trimming removed 2 bases at V and 3 bases at J, with 13 bases between. This CDR3 comprises 16 residues.

The V call is TRBV2, the J call TRBJ2-5; 7 bases map to TRBD1. With V trimmed by 6 bases and J by 3 bases, 10 bases remained unmatched. The CDR3 loop spans 15 amino acids. Germline V gene data show CDR1 as SNHLY and CDR2 as FYNNEI. The CDR3: CASRLTRTGEETQYF. The CDR3 bases are TGTGCCAGCAGACTCACCAGGACAGGTGAAGAGACCCAGTACTTC.

This chain connects TRBV6-2 or TRBV6-3 to TRBJ1-1; D perhaps matches TRBD1 (5 bases). Germline lookup yields CDR1 MNHEY and CDR2 SVGEGT. This CDR3 spans 12 amino acids. Trimming removed 5 bases at V and 8 bases at J, with 12 bases between. The chain's CDR3 is CASSRREMEAFF. For the CDR3, the DNA is TGTGCCAGCAGTCGCAGGGAGATGGAAGCTTTCTTT.

Remarks on this clone: An end of the junction differs from the germline gene, which may be a read error. The chain joins TRBV7-7 to TRBJ2-1, with D possibly matching TRBD2 (6 bases). Germline V lookup: CDR1 SSHAT, CDR2 FNYEAQ (reference sequence). The CDR3 length is 13 residues. The CDR3 DNA follows: TGTGCTAGCAGCTTGGTACGCGGGGAAGAGCAGTTCTTC. This translates into CASSLVRGEEQFF.

V gene TRBV11-2 combines with J gene TRBJ1-1; D call uncertain. The CDR3 consists of 13 residues. The germline V gene has CDR1 SGHAT and CDR2 FQNNGV. Trimming left V 4 bases short and J 5 bases short, with 11 bases between. For the CDR3, the DNA is TGTGCCAGCAGCTCCCCGATAGAGACTGAAGCTTTCTTT. Amino acids: CASSSPIETEAFF.

The chain links TRBV19 to TRBJ1-5, with no clear D. Trimming removed 0 bases at V and 5 bases at J, with 14 bases between. This CDR3 comprises 16 residues. Germline loops: CDR1 LNHDA, CDR2 SQIVND (reference sequence). The DNA for the CDR3 is TGTGCCAGTAGTATAGATCCTGGCCCTTCTTATCAGCCCCAGCATTTT. Its protein product is CASSIDPGPSYQPQHF.

The V and J genes are TRBV9 and TRBJ1-1; D uncertain. V was pared by 1 base and J by 1 base, with 8 bases between. This CDR3 has 14 residues. CDR1 SGDLS and CDR2 YYNGEE come from the germline V gene. The CDR3 spells CASSVNRANTEAFF. The CDR3 nucleotides read TGTGCCAGCAGCGTAAACAGAGCGAACACTGAAGCTTTCTTT.

The V call is TRBV12-3 or TRBV12-4, the J call TRBJ2-5; D is uncertain. With 3 bases removed from V and 5 bases from J, the gap between germline ends came to 4 bases. The CDR3 has 11 residues. The CDR3 nucleotides read TGTGCCAGCAGTTTTAGTGAGACCCAGTACTTC. Translated, it gives CASSFSETQYF.

This clone occurred once. The chain couples TRBV11-3 to TRBJ1-1, with D perhaps TRBD1 (6 bases). Trimming removed 4 bases at V and 2 bases at J, with 11 bases between. CDR3 length: 14 amino acids. In germline, CDR1 is SGHNT, CDR2 YENEEA. CDR3: CASSSTGTNTEAFF. In nucleotides, the CDR3 is TGTGCCAGCAGCTCGACAGGAACCAACACTGAAGCTTTCTTT. The whole variable domain, filled in from reference TRBV11-3 and TRBJ1-1, reads EAGVVQSPRYKIIEKKQPVAFWCNPISGHNTLYWYLQNLGQGPELLIRYENEEAVDDSQLPKDRFSAERLKGVDSTLKIQPAELGDSAVYLCASSSTGTNTEAFFGQGTRLTVV.

This clone was seen just once. This chain uses TRBV6-5 with TRBJ1-2, with 7 bases that match TRBD1. CDR1 is MNHEY, CDR2 SVGAGI, per germline. V lost 8 bases and J lost 6; bases outside the gene matches: 9. CDR3 size: 13 residues. CDR3 residues: CASFNRGTDGYTF. As DNA, the CDR3 is TGTGCCAGCTTTAACAGGGGTACGGATGGCTACACCTTC.

The chain recombines TRBV12-3 or TRBV12-4 with TRBJ2-1; possible D gene TRBD1, 6 bases. Trimming stripped 3 bases from V and 10 bases from J, with 13 bases between. The CDR3 is 13 residues long. The CDR3 reads CASSFMGALEQFF. The CDR3, as DNA: TGTGCCAGCAGTTTTATGGGGGCCCTAGAGCAGTTCTTC.

The rearrangement links TRBV6-4 to TRBJ2-2, with TRBD2 identical over 7 bases. J lost 14 bases, V lost 4 bases, and 10 bases had no gene match. CDR1 and CDR2 from the germline V gene are MRHNA and SNTAGT. This CDR3 has 13 amino acids. CDR3 in DNA: TGTGCCAGCAGTGTCGTAGCGGGTTTCCCCCTGTTTTTT. It specifies CASSVVAGFPLFF.

This chain links TRBV3-1 (or the pseudogene TRBV3-2) with TRBJ2-1; 9 nucleotides agree with TRBD2. CDR3 size: 15 residues. Trimming cost V 1 base and J 9 bases; bases outside gene matches: 7. CDR1 is LGHDT and CDR2 is YNNKEL in the germline V gene (reference sequence). The CDR3 sequence is CASSQGGGGAAEQFF. For the CDR3, the DNA is TGTGCCAGCAGCCAAGGTGGCGGGGGGGCCGCTGAGCAGTTCTTC.